What follows describes a single TCR beta chain. This sample was taken from a study of CD8 T cells in Susac syndrome. After extraction with the RNeasy kit, roughly 0.45 to 1 ug of the RNA was reverse transcribed using random hexamers. The method of amplification for TCR beta CDR3 was immunoSEQ multiplex PCR, covering 54 Vbeta and 13 Jbeta. Via MiXCR, TCRdb re-called the immunoSEQ multiplex PCR reads, giving one row per CDR3 protein. The sample records about 300,000 distinct CDR3 sequences, 85% being singletons. The multiple sclerosis control cohort comprised treatment-naive individuals presenting with stable or active relapsing-remitting disease. Negative magnetic isolation gave CD8+ and CD4+ cells; FACS enriched CD8+ TEMRA. This CDR3 has 14 residues. Per germline, CDR1 SGDLS and CDR2 YYNGEE. With 1 base removed from V and 3 bases from J, the gap between germline ends came to 8 bases.

The sequenced material came from CD8+ T cells from PBMCs. The sequence derives from a human donor with multiple sclerosis. The J gene is TRBJ2-1, the V gene TRBV9, with TRBD1 as a possible D gene (6 bases). CDR3 protein: CASSVKQGYNEQFF. In DNA form, the CDR3 reads TGTGCCAGCAGCGTAAAACAGGGCTACAATGAGCAGTTCTTC.